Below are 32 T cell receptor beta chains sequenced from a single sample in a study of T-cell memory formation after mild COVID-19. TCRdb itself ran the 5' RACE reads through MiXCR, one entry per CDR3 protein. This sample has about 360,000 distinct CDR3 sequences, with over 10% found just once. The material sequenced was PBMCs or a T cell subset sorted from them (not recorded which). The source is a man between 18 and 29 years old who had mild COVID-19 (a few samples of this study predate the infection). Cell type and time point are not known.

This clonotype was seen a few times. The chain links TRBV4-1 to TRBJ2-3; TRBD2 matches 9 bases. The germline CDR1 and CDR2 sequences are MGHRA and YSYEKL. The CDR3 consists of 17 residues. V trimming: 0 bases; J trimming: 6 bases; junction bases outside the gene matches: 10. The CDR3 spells CASSQEPREGTWDTQYF. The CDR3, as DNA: TGCGCCAGCAGCCAAGAACCGCGGGAGGGGACCTGGGATACGCAGTATTTT.

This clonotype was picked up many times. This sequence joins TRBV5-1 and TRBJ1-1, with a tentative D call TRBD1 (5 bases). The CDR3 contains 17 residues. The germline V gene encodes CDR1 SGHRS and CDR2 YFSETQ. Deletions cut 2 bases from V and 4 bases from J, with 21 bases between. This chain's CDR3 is CASSFTGGTGGRTEAFF. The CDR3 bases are TGCGCCAGCAGCTTTACTGGTGGAACAGGCGGGCGCACTGAAGCTTTCTTT.

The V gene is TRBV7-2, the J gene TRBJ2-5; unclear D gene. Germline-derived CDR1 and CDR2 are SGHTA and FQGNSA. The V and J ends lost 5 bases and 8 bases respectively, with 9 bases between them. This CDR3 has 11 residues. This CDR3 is CASSPTGTQYF. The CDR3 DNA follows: TGTGCCAGCAGCCCCACCGGCACCCAGTACTTC.

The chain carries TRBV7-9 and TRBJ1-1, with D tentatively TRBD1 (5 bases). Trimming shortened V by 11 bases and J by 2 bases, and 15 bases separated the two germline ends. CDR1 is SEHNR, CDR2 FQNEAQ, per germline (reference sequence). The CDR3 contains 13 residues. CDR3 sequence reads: CAADGAPNTEAFF. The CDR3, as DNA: TGTGCCGCCGACGGGGCCCCAAACACTGAAGCTTTCTTT.

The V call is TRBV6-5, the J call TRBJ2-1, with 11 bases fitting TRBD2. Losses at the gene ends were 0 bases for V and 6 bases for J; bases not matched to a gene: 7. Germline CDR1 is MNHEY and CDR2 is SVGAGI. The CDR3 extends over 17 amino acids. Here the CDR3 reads CASSYSLAGGPGNEQFF. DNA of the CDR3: TGTGCCAGCAGTTACTCGCTAGCGGGGGGTCCAGGCAATGAGCAGTTCTTC.

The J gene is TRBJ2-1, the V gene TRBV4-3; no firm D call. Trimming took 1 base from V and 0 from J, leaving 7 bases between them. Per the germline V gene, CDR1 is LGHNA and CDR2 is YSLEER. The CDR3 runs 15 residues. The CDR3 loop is CASSQVESSYNEQFF. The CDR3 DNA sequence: TGCGCCAGCAGCCAAGTCGAGAGCTCCTACAATGAGCAGTTCTTC.

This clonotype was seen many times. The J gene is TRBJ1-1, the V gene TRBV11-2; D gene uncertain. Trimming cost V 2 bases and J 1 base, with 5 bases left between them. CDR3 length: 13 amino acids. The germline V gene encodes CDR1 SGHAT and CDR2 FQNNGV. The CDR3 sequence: CASSLMANTEAFF. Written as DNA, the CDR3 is TGTGCCAGCAGCTTAATGGCGAACACTGAAGCTTTCTTT. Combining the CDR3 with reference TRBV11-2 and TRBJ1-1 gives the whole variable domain EAGVAQSPRYKIIEKRQSVAFWCNPISGHATLYWYQQILGQGPKLLIQFQNNGVVDDSQLPKDRFSAERLKGVDSTLKIQPAKLEDSAVYLCASSLMANTEAFFGQGTRLTVV.

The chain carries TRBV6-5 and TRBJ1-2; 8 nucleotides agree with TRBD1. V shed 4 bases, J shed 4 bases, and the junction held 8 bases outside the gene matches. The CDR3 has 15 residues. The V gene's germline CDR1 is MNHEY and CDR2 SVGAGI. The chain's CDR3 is CASSSTGANSYGYTF. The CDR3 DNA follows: TGTGCCAGCAGTTCGACAGGGGCTAACTCCTATGGCTACACCTTC.

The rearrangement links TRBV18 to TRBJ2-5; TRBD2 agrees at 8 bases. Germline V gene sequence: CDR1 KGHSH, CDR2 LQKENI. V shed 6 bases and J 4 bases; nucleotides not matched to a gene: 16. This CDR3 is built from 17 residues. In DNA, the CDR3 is TGTGCCAGCTCCTCGATCATAGGAGCGGGGGTAAGAGAGACCCAGTACTTC. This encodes CASSSIIGAGVRETQYF.

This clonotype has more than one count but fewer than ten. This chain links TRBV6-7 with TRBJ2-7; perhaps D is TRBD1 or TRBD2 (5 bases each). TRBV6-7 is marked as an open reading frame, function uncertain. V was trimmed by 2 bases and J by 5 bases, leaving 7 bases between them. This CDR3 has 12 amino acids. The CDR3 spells CASSYKGHEQYV. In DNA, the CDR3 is TGTGCCAGCAGTTACAAGGGACACGAGCAGTACGTC.

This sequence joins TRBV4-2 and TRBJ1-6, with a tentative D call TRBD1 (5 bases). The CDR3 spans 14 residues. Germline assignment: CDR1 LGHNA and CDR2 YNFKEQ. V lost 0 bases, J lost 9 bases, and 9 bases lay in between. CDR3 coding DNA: TGTGCCAGCAGCCAAGATAGGAGGGGTTCACCCCTCCACTTT. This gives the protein CASSQDRRGSPLHF.

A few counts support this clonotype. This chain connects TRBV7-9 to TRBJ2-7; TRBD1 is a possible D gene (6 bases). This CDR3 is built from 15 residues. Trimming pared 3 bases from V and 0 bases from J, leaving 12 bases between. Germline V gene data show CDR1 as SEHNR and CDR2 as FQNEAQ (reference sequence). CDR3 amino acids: CASSFSRDNSYEQYV. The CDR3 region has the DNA TGTGCCAGCAGCTTTAGCCGGGACAACTCCTACGAGCAGTACGTC.

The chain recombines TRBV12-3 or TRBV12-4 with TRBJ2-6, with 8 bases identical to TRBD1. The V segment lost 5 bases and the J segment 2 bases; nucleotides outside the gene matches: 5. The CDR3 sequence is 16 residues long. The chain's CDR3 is CASSTIQGAGANVLTF. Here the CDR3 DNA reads TGTGCCAGCAGTACAATACAGGGGGCTGGGGCCAACGTCCTGACTTTC.

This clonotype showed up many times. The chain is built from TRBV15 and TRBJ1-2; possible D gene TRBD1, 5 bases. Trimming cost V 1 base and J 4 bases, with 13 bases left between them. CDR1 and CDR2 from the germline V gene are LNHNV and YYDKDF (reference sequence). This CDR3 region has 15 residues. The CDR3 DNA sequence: TGTGCCACCAGCAGAGTCGACAGCCAGATCTATGGCTACACCTTC. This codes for CATSRVDSQIYGYTF.

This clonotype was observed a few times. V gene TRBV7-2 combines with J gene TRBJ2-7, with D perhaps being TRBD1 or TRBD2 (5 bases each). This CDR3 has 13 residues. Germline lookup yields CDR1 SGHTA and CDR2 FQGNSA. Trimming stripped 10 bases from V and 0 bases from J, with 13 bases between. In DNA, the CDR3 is TGTGCCACCGGGACGGATTCCTCCTACGAGCAGTACTTC. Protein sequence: CATGTDSSYEQYF. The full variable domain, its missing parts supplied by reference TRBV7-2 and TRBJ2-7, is GAGVSQSPSNKVTEKGKDVELRCDPISGHTALYWYRQSLGQGLEFLIYFQGNSAPDKSGLPSDRFSAERTGGSVSTLTIQRTQQEDSAVYLCATGTDSSYEQYFGPGTRLTVT.

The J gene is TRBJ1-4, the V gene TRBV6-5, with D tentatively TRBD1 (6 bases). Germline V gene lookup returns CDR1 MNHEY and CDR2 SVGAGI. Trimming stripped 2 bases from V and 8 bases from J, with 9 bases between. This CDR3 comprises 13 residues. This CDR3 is CASSYGGEEKLFF. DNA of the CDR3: TGTGCCAGCAGTTACGGGGGCGAAGAAAAACTGTTTTTT.

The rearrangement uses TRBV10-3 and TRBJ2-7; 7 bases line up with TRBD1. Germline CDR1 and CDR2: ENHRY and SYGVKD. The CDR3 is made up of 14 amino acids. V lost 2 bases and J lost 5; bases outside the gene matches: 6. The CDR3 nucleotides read TGTGCCATCAGTGAGGAGGGGGCGGTCAACGAGCAGTACTTC. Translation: CAISEEGAVNEQYF.

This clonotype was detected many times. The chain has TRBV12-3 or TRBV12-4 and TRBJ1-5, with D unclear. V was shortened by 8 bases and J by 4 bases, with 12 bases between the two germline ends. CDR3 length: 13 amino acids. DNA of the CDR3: TGTGCCAGCGCTCCGGGCCAGAATCAGCCCCAGCATTTT. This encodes CASAPGQNQPQHF.

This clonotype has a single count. For the CDR3, the DNA is TGTGCCACCAGTGACGCTGACAGGGATAGAAGTGAGCAGTTCTTC. It codes for CATSDADRDRSEQFF. The rearrangement uses TRBV24-1 and TRBJ2-1; 7 bases fit TRBD1. The CDR3 consists of 15 residues. Germline CDR1 reads KGHDR; CDR2 reads SFDVKD. V lost 4 bases and J lost 9; bases outside the gene matches: 11.

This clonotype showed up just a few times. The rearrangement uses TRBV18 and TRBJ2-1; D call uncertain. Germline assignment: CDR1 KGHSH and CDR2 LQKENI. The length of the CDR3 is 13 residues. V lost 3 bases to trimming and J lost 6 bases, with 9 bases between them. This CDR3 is CASSPWQSNEQFF. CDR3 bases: TGTGCCAGCTCACCCTGGCAGAGCAATGAGCAGTTCTTC.

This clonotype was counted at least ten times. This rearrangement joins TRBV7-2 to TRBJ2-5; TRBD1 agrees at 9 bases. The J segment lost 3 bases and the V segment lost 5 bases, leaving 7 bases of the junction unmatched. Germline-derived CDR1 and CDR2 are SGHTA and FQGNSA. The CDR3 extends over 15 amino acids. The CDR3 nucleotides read TGTGCCAGCAGCCCAAACAGGGGGCGCGAAGAGACCCAGTACTTC. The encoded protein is CASSPNRGREETQYF.

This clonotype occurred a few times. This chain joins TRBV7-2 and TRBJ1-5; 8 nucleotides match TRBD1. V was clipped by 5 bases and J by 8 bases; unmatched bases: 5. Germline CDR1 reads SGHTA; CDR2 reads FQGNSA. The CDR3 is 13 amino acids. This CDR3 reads CASSRNRGEPQHF. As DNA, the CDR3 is TGTGCCAGCAGCCGAAACAGGGGGGAGCCCCAGCATTTT.

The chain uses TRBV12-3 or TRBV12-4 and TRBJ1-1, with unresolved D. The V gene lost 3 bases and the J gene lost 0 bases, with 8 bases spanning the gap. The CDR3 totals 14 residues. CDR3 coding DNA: TGTGCCAGCAGTTTGATGACGGTGAACACTGAAGCTTTCTTT. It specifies CASSLMTVNTEAFF.

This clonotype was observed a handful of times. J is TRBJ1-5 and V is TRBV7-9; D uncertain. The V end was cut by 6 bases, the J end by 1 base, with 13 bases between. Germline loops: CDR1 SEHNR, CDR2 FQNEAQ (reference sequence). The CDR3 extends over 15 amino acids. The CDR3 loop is CASSRDSGSNQPQHF. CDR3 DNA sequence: TGTGCCAGCAGTCGTGACTCCGGGAGCAATCAGCCCCAGCATTTT.

The CDR3 DNA reads as TGTGCCAGCAGTTTAGACGTACGGGGGGAGACCCAGTACTTC. Translating gives CASSLDVRGETQYF. V and J are TRBV12-3 or TRBV12-4 and TRBJ2-5, with D possibly TRBD2 on 6 matching bases. Trimming left V 1 base short and J 5 bases short, with 11 bases between. The CDR3 totals 14 residues.

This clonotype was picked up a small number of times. The CDR3 sequence: CASSLGQRTGVGYGYTF. The CDR3 bases are TGTGCCAGCAGTTTAGGACAGAGGACAGGGGTTGGCTATGGCTACACCTTC. This chain links TRBV27 with TRBJ1-2, with 9 bases that match TRBD1. The CDR3 is 17 residues long. Trimming took 2 bases from V and 4 from J; bases not matched to a gene: 11. In germline, CDR1 is MNHEY, CDR2 SMNVEV (reference sequence).

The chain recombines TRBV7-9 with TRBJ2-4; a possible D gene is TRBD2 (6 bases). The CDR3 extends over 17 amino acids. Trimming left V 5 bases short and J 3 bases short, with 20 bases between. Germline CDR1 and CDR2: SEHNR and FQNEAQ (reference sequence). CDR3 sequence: CASSPQPGGTDKNIQYF. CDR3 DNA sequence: TGTGCCAGCAGCCCGCAGCCCGGAGGGACGGACAAAAACATTCAGTACTTC.

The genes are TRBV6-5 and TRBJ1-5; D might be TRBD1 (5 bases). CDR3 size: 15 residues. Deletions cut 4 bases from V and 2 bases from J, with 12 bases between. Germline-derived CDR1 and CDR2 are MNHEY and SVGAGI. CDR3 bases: TGTGCCAGCAGTTCAACCGACAGCCGCAATCAGCCCCAGCATTTT. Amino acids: CASSSTDSRNQPQHF.

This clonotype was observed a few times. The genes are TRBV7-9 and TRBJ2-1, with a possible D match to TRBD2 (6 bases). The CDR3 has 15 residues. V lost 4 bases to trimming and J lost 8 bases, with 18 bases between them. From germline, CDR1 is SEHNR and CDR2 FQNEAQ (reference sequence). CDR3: CASSSPDWDSDEQFF. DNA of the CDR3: TGTGCCAGCAGCTCCCCGGACTGGGACTCGGATGAGCAGTTCTTC. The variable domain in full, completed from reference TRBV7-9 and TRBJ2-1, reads DTGVSQNPRHKITKRGQNVTFRCDPISEHNRLYWYRQTLGQGPEFLTYFQNEAQLEKSRLLSDRFSAERPKGSFSTLEIQRTEQGDSAMYLCASSSPDWDSDEQFFGPGTRLTVL.

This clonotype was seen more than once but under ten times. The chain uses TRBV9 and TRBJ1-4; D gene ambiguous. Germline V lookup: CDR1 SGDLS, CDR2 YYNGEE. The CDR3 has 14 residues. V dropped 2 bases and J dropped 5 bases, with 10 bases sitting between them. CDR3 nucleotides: TGTGCCAGCAGCGTTGGAGGGTGGAATGAAAAACTGTTTTTT. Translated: CASSVGGWNEKLFF.

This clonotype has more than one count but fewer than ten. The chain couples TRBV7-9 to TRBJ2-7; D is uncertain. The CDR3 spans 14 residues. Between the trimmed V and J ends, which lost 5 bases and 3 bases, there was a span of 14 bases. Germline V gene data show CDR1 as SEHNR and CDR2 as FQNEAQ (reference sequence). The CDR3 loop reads CASSHRIGYYEQYF. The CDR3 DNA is TGTGCCAGCAGCCACAGAATAGGGTACTACGAGCAGTACTTC. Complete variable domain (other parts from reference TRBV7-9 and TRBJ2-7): DTGVSQNPRHKITKRGQNVTFRCDPISEHNRLYWYRQTLGQGPEFLTYFQNEAQLEKSRLLSDRFSAERPKGSFSTLEIQRTEQGDSAMYLCASSHRIGYYEQYFGPGTRLTVT.

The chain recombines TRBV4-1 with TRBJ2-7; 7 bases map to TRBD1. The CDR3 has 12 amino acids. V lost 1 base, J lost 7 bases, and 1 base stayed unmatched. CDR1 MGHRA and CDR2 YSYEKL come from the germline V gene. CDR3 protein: CASSQAGGEQYV. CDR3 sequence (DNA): TGCGCCAGCAGCCAAGCAGGGGGAGAGCAGTACGTC.